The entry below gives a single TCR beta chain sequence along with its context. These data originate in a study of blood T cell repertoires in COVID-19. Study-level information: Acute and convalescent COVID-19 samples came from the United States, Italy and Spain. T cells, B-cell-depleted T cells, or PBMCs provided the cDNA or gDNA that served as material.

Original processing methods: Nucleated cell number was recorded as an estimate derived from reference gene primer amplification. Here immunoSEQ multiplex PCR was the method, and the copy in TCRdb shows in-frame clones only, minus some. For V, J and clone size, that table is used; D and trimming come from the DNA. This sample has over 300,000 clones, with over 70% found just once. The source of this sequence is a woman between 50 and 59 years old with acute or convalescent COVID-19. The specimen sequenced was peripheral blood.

CDR3: CASSRELGGKNYGYTF. The CDR3 DNA sequence: TGCGCCAGCAGCCGCGAACTGGGGGGAAAAAACTATGGCTACACCTTC. V and J are TRBV4-1 and TRBJ1-2, with a tentative D call TRBD1 (5 bases). Germline V gives CDR1 MGHRA, CDR2 YSYEKL. This CDR3 region has 16 residues. V lost 4 bases to trimming and J lost 2 bases, with 17 bases between them.